The 32 T cell receptor beta chains in this list originate from one sample, sequenced in a study of T-cell memory formation after mild COVID-19. TCRdb re-called the 5' RACE reads through MiXCR, storing one row per CDR3 protein. The sample gives tens of thousands of distinct CDR3 sequences, under 25% of which show up once; approximately 1.4% is in the top ten. Sequences were obtained from PBMCs or a T cell subset sorted from them (not recorded which). The source is an adult who had mild COVID-19 (a few samples of this study predate the infection). Cell type and time point are not known.

This clonotype has a count of ten or more. This chain connects TRBV20-1 to TRBJ2-1; 11 positions agree with TRBD2. J lost 1 base, V lost 6 bases, and 8 bases had no gene match. This CDR3 is 16 amino acids long. The germline CDR1 and CDR2 sequences are DFQATT and SNEGSKA (reference sequence). The CDR3 loop reads CSAPRLAGLSYNEQFF. CDR3 DNA: TGCAGTGCCCCTAGACTAGCGGGACTTTCCTACAATGAGCAGTTCTTC.

This clonotype was counted ten times or more. The CDR3 reads CASSFDRGLAKNIQYF. In DNA form, the CDR3 reads TGTGCCAGCAGCTTTGACAGGGGGCTAGCCAAAAACATTCAGTACTTC. This chain uses TRBV7-2 with TRBJ2-4; 10 bases are shared with TRBD1. V lost 3 bases, J lost 0 bases, and 2 bases stayed unmatched. The germline V gene has CDR1 SGHTA and CDR2 FQGNSA. The CDR3 covers 16 residues.

The chain has TRBV6-1 and TRBJ2-7; 9 nucleotides agree with TRBD1. V lost 6 bases and J lost 0; bases outside the gene matches: 6. Per germline, CDR1 MNHNS and CDR2 SASEGT. CDR3 length: 15 residues. The CDR3 sequence: CASRQGQGGSYEQYF. The CDR3 bases are TGTGCCAGCAGGCAGGGACAGGGAGGCTCCTACGAGCAGTACTTC.

This clonotype was counted ten times or more. The chain couples TRBV30 to TRBJ1-2, with a tentative D call TRBD1 (5 bases). Germline V gene sequence: CDR1 GTSNPN, CDR2 SVGIG (reference sequence). Trimming took 8 bases from V and 0 from J, leaving 22 bases between them. The CDR3 loop spans 16 amino acids. CDR3: CALWGPAVLSNYGYTF. The CDR3 nucleotides read TGTGCCCTGTGGGGACCCGCGGTCCTATCTAACTATGGCTACACCTTC.

At least ten counts were recorded for this clonotype. The CDR3 sequence is CASSSVDRHSYEQYF. The DNA of the CDR3 is TGTGCCAGCAGCTCCGTGGACAGGCACTCCTACGAGCAGTACTTC. V gene TRBV5-6 combines with J gene TRBJ2-7, with 7 bases aligning to TRBD1. The J segment lost 0 bases and the V segment lost 3 bases, leaving 6 bases of the junction unmatched. CDR3 length: 15 residues. CDR1 and CDR2 (germline): SGHDT, YYEEEE.

DNA of the CDR3: TGTGCCAGCAGCTTAGAGTCTTCCCACACGGCCACTGAAGCTTTCTTT. It translates to CASSLESSHTATEAFF. The chain links TRBV11-2 to TRBJ1-1, with D unresolved. CDR1 and CDR2 (germline): SGHAT, FQNNGV. CDR3 length: 16 amino acids. V lost 0 bases to trimming and J lost 4 bases, with 15 bases between them.

Comment on this clonotype: One junction end disagrees with the germline gene, perhaps due to a read error. V and J are TRBV19 and TRBJ2-3; the D gene is possibly TRBD1 (6 bases). Germline values: CDR1 LNHDA, CDR2 SQIVND (reference sequence). The CDR3 is 12 amino acids. The CDR3 region has the DNA TGTGCCAGTAGTATAGAGGGCGGACAGAGGGGTTTT. Protein: CASSIEGGQRGF.

By frequency in the sample, this clonotype is medium-sized (0.01 to 0.1%). The chain recombines TRBV7-3 with TRBJ2-7; 9 nucleotides align to TRBD1. Per germline, CDR1 SGHTA and CDR2 FQGTGA. The CDR3 sequence is 13 residues long. With 5 bases clipped from V and 6 bases from J, the junction kept 5 bases outside the gene matches. Here the CDR3 reads CASSTTGGAEQYF. CDR3 nucleotides: TGTGCCAGCAGCACCACAGGGGGCGCCGAGCAGTACTTC.

There are many counts of this clonotype. The genes are TRBV6-6 and TRBJ1-1; D not resolved. The V end lost 7 bases, the J end lost 4 bases, and 13 bases lay between the germline ends. The CDR3 sequence is 13 residues long. Germline V lookup: CDR1 MNHNY, CDR2 SVGAGI (reference sequence). The CDR3 is CASTEHPSTEAFF. CDR3 in DNA: TGTGCCAGCACCGAACACCCCAGCACTGAAGCTTTCTTT.

At least ten counts were recorded for this clonotype. The chain combines TRBV2 with TRBJ1-2; tentative D call: TRBD1 (6 bases). Germline CDR1 SNHLY, CDR2 FYNNEI. The CDR3 is made up of 15 amino acids. Trimming removed 6 bases at V and 4 bases at J, with 18 bases between. This chain's CDR3 is CASRAGTSSFYGYTF. The CDR3 DNA reads as TGTGCCAGCAGAGCCGGGACATCGAGCTTCTATGGCTACACCTTC.

Ten or more counts support this clonotype. The chain is built from TRBV5-1 and TRBJ2-5, with 9 bases aligning to TRBD2. The CDR3 is 16 residues long. Germline V gives CDR1 SGHRS, CDR2 YFSETQ. The junction had 7 bases not matched to a gene; V was cut back by 0 bases and J by 4 bases. CDR3 nucleotides: TGCGCCAGCAGCTTGGGGGGACTAGCCGGGGCAGAGACCCAGTACTTC. This translates into CASSLGGLAGAETQYF.

This clonotype was counted many times. V is TRBV3-1 and J is TRBJ2-1; D gene unclear. With 2 bases removed from V and 6 bases from J, the gap between germline ends came to 11 bases. Germline V CDR1 and CDR2: LGHDT, YNNKEL (reference sequence). CDR3 size: 14 residues. In DNA form, the CDR3 reads TGTGCCAGCAGCCAATACGGAGAAGGCAATGAGCAGTTCTTC. Its protein is CASSQYGEGNEQFF.

This clonotype came up many times. The V and J genes are TRBV20-1 and TRBJ1-2, with D unresolved. Between the trimmed V and J ends, which lost 6 bases and 4 bases, there was a span of 18 bases. Germline V gene data show CDR1 as DFQATT and CDR2 as SNEGSKA (reference sequence). The CDR3 has 14 amino acids. This CDR3 reads CSAAEVGGSYGYTF. The CDR3 nucleotides read TGCAGTGCAGCGGAAGTGGGTGGTAGCTATGGCTACACCTTC.

Ten or more counts support this clonotype. The chain couples TRBV15 to TRBJ1-1; TRBD1 is a possible D gene (5 bases). The CDR3 runs 13 residues. V dropped 8 bases and J dropped 2 bases, with 12 bases sitting between them. Germline values: CDR1 LNHNV, CDR2 YYDKDF (reference sequence). The CDR3 region has the DNA TGTGCCACCCGATCGGGACTAAACACTGAAGCTTTCTTT. This sequence encodes CATRSGLNTEAFF.

This clonotype was counted at least ten times. The chain has TRBV12-3 or TRBV12-4 and TRBJ1-5; the D is unclear. This CDR3 region has 13 residues. V lost 3 bases, J lost 5 bases, and 8 bases lay in between. DNA of the CDR3: TGTGCCAGCAGTTTTTTTCCAGATCAGCCCCAGCATTTT. This codes for CASSFFPDQPQHF.

Ten or more counts support this clonotype. The V gene is TRBV6-5, the J gene TRBJ1-2, with a possible D match to TRBD1 (5 bases). Germline loops: CDR1 MNHEY, CDR2 SVGAGI. This CDR3 has 12 amino acids. The V and J ends lost 5 bases and 4 bases respectively, with 8 bases between them. CDR3 DNA: TGTGCCAGCAGTCGGGACGTCTATGGCTACACCTTC. It is translated as CASSRDVYGYTF.

This clonotype was detected only a few times. V is TRBV6-4 and J is TRBJ1-1, with D unresolved. In germline, CDR1 is MRHNA, CDR2 SNTAGT. The CDR3 contains 13 residues. Trimming took off 2 bases at V and 1 base at J, with 5 bases between the two ends. The CDR3 protein is CASSDGENTEAFF. The CDR3 region has the DNA TGTGCCAGCAGTGACGGGGAGAACACTGAAGCTTTCTTT.

By share of the sample, this clonotype is medium-sized. J is TRBJ2-7 and V is TRBV5-1, with D unclear. The CDR3 sequence is 13 residues long. Germline lookup yields CDR1 SGHRS and CDR2 YFSETQ. The germline V and J ends were trimmed by 0 bases and 7 bases, with 11 bases remaining between them. CDR3 sequence reads: CASSLAGSREQYF. The DNA of the CDR3 is TGCGCCAGCAGCTTGGCCGGATCGAGGGAGCAGTACTTC.

V gene TRBV4-1 combines with J gene TRBJ1-4; 10 nucleotides align to TRBD1. Germline-derived CDR1 and CDR2 are MGHRA and YSYEKL. V gave up 0 bases and J gave up 6 bases; unmatched junction bases: 7. The CDR3 has 17 residues. CDR3 residues: CASSQDVLGTGDEKLFF. CDR3 DNA sequence: TGCGCCAGCAGCCAAGATGTTCTCGGGACAGGGGATGAAAAACTGTTTTTT.

There are many counts of this clonotype. The chain recombines TRBV21-1 with TRBJ2-7; the D call TRBD2 from the table was never checked on the DNA. TRBV21-1 has pseudogene status. The CDR3 extends over 16 amino acids. As DNA, the CDR3 is TGTGCCAGCAGCAAAGTGAGCGGGCGGTCCAGGAACGAGCAGTACTTC. As protein: CASSKVSGRSRNEQYF.

The genes are TRBV6-5 and TRBJ1-2; 8 positions agree with TRBD1. Trimming removed 8 bases from V and 3 bases from J; junction bases left unmatched: 8. The CDR3 sequence is 14 residues long. Germline V CDR1 and CDR2: MNHEY, SVGAGI. CDR3 region: CASHGQGSYYGYTF. In DNA, the CDR3 is TGTGCCAGCCACGGACAGGGATCTTACTATGGCTACACCTTC.

In its sample, this clonotype was seen many times. The chain links TRBV7-6 to TRBJ2-7; 9 nucleotides match TRBD1. V trimming: 4 bases; J trimming: 3 bases; junction bases outside the gene matches: 7. Germline lookup yields CDR1 SGHVS and CDR2 FNYEAQ. The CDR3 is made up of 15 amino acids. CDR3: CASSSPGQGVYEQYF. In DNA form, the CDR3 reads TGTGCCAGCAGCTCACCGGGACAGGGTGTCTACGAGCAGTACTTC.

The sample holds many counts of this clonotype. The chain links TRBV7-2 to TRBJ2-7; D call uncertain. V lost 0 bases and J 2 bases, leaving 8 bases between the germline ends. This CDR3 has 14 amino acids. Germline V lookup: CDR1 SGHTA, CDR2 FQGNSA. The CDR3 protein is CASSLARKPYEQYF. The CDR3 bases are TGTGCCAGCAGCTTAGCGCGAAAGCCCTACGAGCAGTACTTC.

This chain connects TRBV9 to TRBJ1-2; TRBD1 agrees at 7 bases. CDR3 length: 16 amino acids. J gave up 0 bases and V 3 bases, and 8 bases lay outside the gene matches. Germline-derived CDR1 and CDR2 are SGDLS and YYNGEE. DNA of the CDR3: TGTGCCAGCAGCGGCTACCGGGACAGATCTAACTATGGCTACACCTTC. It specifies CASSGYRDRSNYGYTF.

This clonotype was seen a handful of times. This chain joins TRBV7-2 and TRBJ1-6; D not certain. V shed 1 base and J shed 4 bases, with 11 bases lying between them. The CDR3 covers 16 residues. Germline loops: CDR1 SGHTA, CDR2 FQGNSA. In nucleotides, the CDR3 is TGTGCCAGCAGCTTAGACGTCGGACGGTATAATTCACCCCTCCACTTT. This codes for CASSLDVGRYNSPLHF.

Ten or more counts support this clonotype. The genes are TRBV4-3 and TRBJ1-6; D uncertain. V was cut by 8 bases and J by 5 bases, with 16 bases left in between. Germline-derived CDR1 and CDR2 are LGHNA and YSLEER. The CDR3 has 15 amino acids. The CDR3 spells CASSLGRLDNSPLHF. CDR3 DNA: TGCGCCAGCTCCCTCGGACGGCTAGATAATTCACCCCTCCACTTT.

This clonotype was seen at least ten times. This rearrangement joins TRBV7-3 to TRBJ2-1; D is uncertain. CDR1 and CDR2 (germline): SGHTA, FQGTGA. The CDR3 loop spans 16 amino acids. The V and J ends lost 5 bases and 6 bases respectively, with 20 bases between them. The CDR3 DNA reads TGTGCCAGCAGCGTCTCGGCTCTTCGCCTAGGCAATGAGCAGTTCTTC. Translated, it gives CASSVSALRLGNEQFF.

This clonotype was counted between two and nine times. The J gene is TRBJ2-1, the V gene TRBV7-8; weak D call: TRBD1 (5 bases). The CDR3 length is 15 residues. CDR1 is SGHVS and CDR2 is FQNEAQ in the germline V gene. V lost 1 base and J 6 bases, leaving 13 bases between the germline ends. DNA for the CDR3: TGTGCCAGCAGCTTAGGGGTACAGGCTTTCAATGAGCAGTTCTTC. It yields the protein CASSLGVQAFNEQFF.

This clonotype has a single count. CDR3 coding DNA: TGTGCCAGCAGCGAACTAGCGGGAATGGACGATGAGCAGTTCTTC. Its protein is CASSELAGMDDEQFF. This chain links TRBV7-9 with TRBJ2-1; TRBD2 agrees at 10 bases. V dropped 5 bases and J dropped 8; count of bases not matched to a gene: 9. CDR3 size: 15 residues. CDR1 and CDR2 (germline): SEHNR, FQNEAQ (reference sequence).

This clonotype came up many times. The chain joins TRBV20-1 to TRBJ2-3; D is unresolved. V was pared by 6 bases and J by 2 bases, with 9 bases between. CDR1 is DFQATT, CDR2 SNEGSKA, per germline (reference sequence). CDR3 length: 12 residues. For the CDR3, the DNA is TGCAGTGCGCTCCGCTACACAGATACGCAGTATTTT. It specifies CSALRYTDTQYF.

The sample holds many counts of this clonotype. This sequence joins TRBV20-1 and TRBJ2-7, with 8 bases aligning to TRBD2. The germline V gene has CDR1 DFQATT and CDR2 SNEGSKA (reference sequence). The length of the CDR3 is 15 residues. After removal of 6 bases from V and 2 bases from J, the junction contained 12 bases not matched to a gene. DNA of the CDR3: TGCAGTGCCAAAGGAAGCGGGGGATATACCTACGAGCAGTACTTC. Translation gives CSAKGSGGYTYEQYF.

The table lists this clonotype with many counts. The V and J genes are TRBV7-2 and TRBJ2-6; D is unresolved. Germline assignment: CDR1 SGHTA and CDR2 FQGNSA. The V gene lost 6 bases and the J gene lost 2 bases, with 8 bases spanning the gap. The CDR3 length is 14 residues. CDR3 sequence (DNA): TGTGCCAGCAGAATAAGCGCTGGGGCCAACGTCCTGACTTTC. It is translated as CASRISAGANVLTF.